The rows below give T cell receptor beta chains drawn from one sample of a study of blood T cell repertoires in COVID-19. Clones were sequenced by immunoSEQ multiplex PCR, and TCRdb holds only the in-frame ones, with some missing. Altogether roughly 260,000 clones are present, approximately 91% being singletons, with the ten largest covering approximately 1.2%. The specimen sequenced was PBMCs or T cells enriched from blood (not recorded which). The receptors stem from a human donor in a cohort exposed to, infected with or recovered from COVID-19 (not recorded which). The donor label of this sample is uncertain. The CDR3 runs from the conserved cysteine through the conserved F or W. The D gene is left open where the match is weak. Clone size is shown for a subset of rows, as once, few, many or a class of expanded clone.

clone size,V gene,J gene,D gene,CDR3 DNA,CDR3 protein
NA,TRBV23-1,TRBJ2-7,NA,TGCGCCAGCAGTCAGCCCCGAGAAACTAGTCGCTCCTACGAGCAGTACTTC,CASSQPRETSRSYEQYF
once,TRBV7-2,TRBJ1-2,NA,TGTGCCAGCAGCTTCGGGGACTATGGCTACACCTTC,CASSFGDYGYTF
once,TRBV9,TRBJ1-4,NA,TGTGCCAGCAGCGCCGAAATTAGCGAAAAACTGTTTTTT,CASSAEISEKLFF
NA,TRBV5-4,TRBJ2-7,NA,TGTGCCAGCAGCCCCGGGATGAGCTACGAGCAGTACTTC,CASSPGMSYEQYF
NA,TRBV7-9,TRBJ2-7,TRBD2,TGTGCCAGCAGCCGCCCGACTAGCGCCAGCTCCTACGAGCAGTACTTC,CASSRPTSASSYEQYF
NA,TRBV6-6,TRBJ1-1,NA,TGTGCCAGCACCAGACAGGAGAGGGGAGCTTTCTTT,CASTRQERGAFF
once,TRBV5-1,TRBJ2-1,TRBD1,TGCGCCAGCAGCTGGACCGGGACAGGGGTTCGGAATGAGCAGTTCTTC,CASSWTGTGVRNEQFF
NA,TRBV6-6,TRBJ2-6,NA,TGTGCCAGCAGTCCCGGAGGGTCCTACTCTGGGGCCAACGTCCTGACTTTC,CASSPGGSYSGANVLTF
NA,TRBV30,TRBJ1-3,TRBD1,TGTGCCTGGAGTCGAGGGGGGAGACAGGGTCTTTTCTCTGGAAACACCATATATTTT,CAWSRGGRQGLFSGNTIYF
NA,TRBV30,TRBJ2-7,TRBD2,TGTGCCTGGAGTTTTGCTTGGGGACTAGCGGGGATTCGGGGGCAGTACTTC,CAWSFAWGLAGIRGQYF
once,TRBV2,TRBJ2-5,NA,TGTGCCAGCAGACAGCTAGAGACCCAGTACTTC,CASRQLETQYF
NA,TRBV10-1,TRBJ1-5,NA,TGCGCCAGCATTATTCAGCCCCAGCATTTT,CASIIQPQHF
NA,TRBV7-8,TRBJ1-2,NA,TGTGCCAGCAGCTTAGCAGGGGGGGCCGGTTTGGGCTACACCTTC,CASSLAGGAGLGYTF
NA,TRBV7-2,TRBJ1-1,NA,TGTGCCAGCAGACCCTTGGCAGGGGCGGTCCGATTGTCCACTGAAGCTTTCTTT,CASRPLAGAVRLSTEAFF
NA,TRBV5-1,TRBJ2-7,NA,TGCGCCAGCAGCTTGGCAATACAGGGTACTACCTACGAGCAGTACTTC,CASSLAIQGTTYEQYF
NA,TRBV6-5,TRBJ2-1,TRBD2,TGTGCCAGCAGTTACAGCGGGGGGTTGGGTGAGCAGTTCTTC,CASSYSGGLGEQFF
few,TRBV7-2,TRBJ2-7,NA,TGTGCCAGCAGCGCGGGCGTCTCCGAGCAGTACTTC,CASSAGVSEQYF
once,TRBV9,TRBJ1-3,NA,TGTGCCAGCAGCCTAAACTGGGGGCAGGATGGAAACACCATATATTTT,CASSLNWGQDGNTIYF
NA,TRBV30,TRBJ1-6,TRBD1,TGTGCCTGGACGAGAGGGGGCGTTTCACCCCTCCACTTT,CAWTRGGVSPLHF
NA,TRBV3-1/TRBV3-2,TRBJ2-5,NA,TGTGCCAGCAGCCAAGACTTGGAGGTCCAAGAGACCCAGTACTTC,CASSQDLEVQETQYF
NA,TRBV18,TRBJ2-7,TRBD1,TGTGCCAGCTCAAGACAGGGCGCGTACTACGAGCAGTACTTC,CASSRQGAYYEQYF
NA,TRBV3-1/TRBV3-2,TRBJ1-1,NA,TGTGCCAGCAGCCAAAGAGGGCAGAACACTGAAGCTTTCTTT,CASSQRGQNTEAFF
NA,TRBV7-9,TRBJ1-1,NA,TGTGCCAGCAGCTCGACCAGGGGACCGAATTATCCTGAAGCTTTCTTT,CASSSTRGPNYPEAFF
NA,TRBV5-1,TRBJ2-2,TRBD1,TGCGCCAGCAGCTTGTTACCCCGGACAGGGATAAACACCGGGGAGCTGTTTTTT,CASSLLPRTGINTGELFF
NA,TRBV19,TRBJ2-7,TRBD2,TGTGCCAGTGGGTCCGGGGGGTACGAGCAGTACTTC,CASGSGGYEQYF
NA,TRBV5-1,TRBJ1-4,NA,TGCGCCAGCAGCCCGGACAGTTATGAAAAACTGTTTTTT,CASSPDSYEKLFF
NA,TRBV7-2,TRBJ2-2,NA,TGTGCCAGCAGCTCGGCGCCATGGGAGCCGTTCGCGAACACCGGGGAGCTGTTTTTT,CASSSAPWEPFANTGELFF
NA,TRBV6-2/TRBV6-3,TRBJ2-5,NA,TGTGCCAGCAGTCAACTAGGCGGCGTACACGAGACCCAGTACTTC,CASSQLGGVHETQYF
NA,TRBV27,TRBJ1-1,NA,TGTGCCAGCAGTTTTGGCAACATCATGAACACTGAAGCTTTCTTT,CASSFGNIMNTEAFF
NA,TRBV2,TRBJ2-5,NA,TGTGCCAGCAGTGAATACAGGCAGGGAGAGACCCAGTACTTC,CASSEYRQGETQYF
NA,TRBV5-6,TRBJ1-5,NA,TGTGCCAGCAGCTTGGCGGTCAATCAGCCCCAGCATTTT,CASSLAVNQPQHF
NA,TRBV11-2,TRBJ1-4,NA,TGTGCCAGCAGCCGATCAGGAGGGAGTGAAAAACTGTTTTTT,CASSRSGGSEKLFF
NA,TRBV5-1,TRBJ1-1,TRBD1,TGCGCCAGCAGCTTTGGGGACAGTTTCCCTGAAGCTTTCTTT,CASSFGDSFPEAFF
NA,TRBV7-2,TRBJ2-7,NA,TGTGCCAGCAGCCTCCAGGGGCCCGGGGTCTCCTACGAGCAGTACTTC,CASSLQGPGVSYEQYF
NA,TRBV7-2,TRBJ2-5,NA,TGTGCCAGCAGCTTAGTTCGGGAAGAGACCCAGTACTTC,CASSLVREETQYF
few,TRBV12-5,TRBJ1-2,NA,TGTGCTAGTGGGACTGGGACTGAGTATGGCTACACCTTC,CASGTGTEYGYTF
NA,TRBV2,TRBJ2-3,NA,TGTGCCAGCAGTGGGGAGGCCGCAGATACGCAGTATTTT,CASSGEAADTQYF
NA,TRBV19,TRBJ2-3,TRBD2,TGTGCCAGTAGTCCTGCCGGGACTAGCGGGGAGAATACGCAGTATTTT,CASSPAGTSGENTQYF
NA,TRBV29-1,TRBJ1-6,TRBD1,TGCAGCGTAAGGACCGGGACAGAGAATTCACCCCTCCACTTT,CSVRTGTENSPLHF
NA,TRBV5-6,TRBJ1-1,NA,TGTGCCAGCAGCTTATGGGCCACTGAAGCTTTCTTT,CASSLWATEAFF
NA,TRBV3-1/TRBV3-2,TRBJ2-7,TRBD2,TGTGCCAGCAGCCGACAAGGGACTAGCTCGGGGGAGCAGTACTTC,CASSRQGTSSGEQYF
once,TRBV30,TRBJ1-2,TRBD1,TGTGCCCTTACCGGGACAGGGCATGGCTACACCTTC,CALTGTGHGYTF
once,TRBV6-5,TRBJ2-5,NA,TGTGCCACCCACAGGGGCGGGAACCAAGAGACCCAGTACTTC,CATHRGGNQETQYF
once,TRBV30,TRBJ1-1,NA,TGTGCCTGGAGTGGACGACAGTATCTCACTGAAGCTTTCTTT,CAWSGRQYLTEAFF
NA,TRBV14,TRBJ1-2,TRBD1,TGTGCCAGCAGCCGAGACAGGGGTTATGGCTACACCTTC,CASSRDRGYGYTF
NA,TRBV5-5,TRBJ2-3,TRBD2,TGTGCCAGCAGCTTGAGGGCGCGGGGGGCTAGCACAGATACGCAGTATTTT,CASSLRARGASTDTQYF
NA,TRBV30,TRBJ1-4,TRBD1,TGTGCCTGGAGTGTACAAGACAGGGTTATTGGAAAACTGTTTTTT,CAWSVQDRVIGKLFF
once,TRBV6-6,TRBJ2-7,NA,TGTGCCAGCAGTTACGGACAGATAAGGGACGAGCAGTACTTC,CASSYGQIRDEQYF
NA,TRBV10-3,TRBJ2-6,NA,TGTGCCATCAGTGAGTCGAATGTTTGGACACGCTCTGGGGCCAACGTCCTGACTTTC,CAISESNVWTRSGANVLTF
NA,TRBV11-3,TRBJ2-5,TRBD2,TGTGCCAGCAGCCCCTCCGGGGGGGCAGAGACCCAGTACTTC,CASSPSGGAETQYF